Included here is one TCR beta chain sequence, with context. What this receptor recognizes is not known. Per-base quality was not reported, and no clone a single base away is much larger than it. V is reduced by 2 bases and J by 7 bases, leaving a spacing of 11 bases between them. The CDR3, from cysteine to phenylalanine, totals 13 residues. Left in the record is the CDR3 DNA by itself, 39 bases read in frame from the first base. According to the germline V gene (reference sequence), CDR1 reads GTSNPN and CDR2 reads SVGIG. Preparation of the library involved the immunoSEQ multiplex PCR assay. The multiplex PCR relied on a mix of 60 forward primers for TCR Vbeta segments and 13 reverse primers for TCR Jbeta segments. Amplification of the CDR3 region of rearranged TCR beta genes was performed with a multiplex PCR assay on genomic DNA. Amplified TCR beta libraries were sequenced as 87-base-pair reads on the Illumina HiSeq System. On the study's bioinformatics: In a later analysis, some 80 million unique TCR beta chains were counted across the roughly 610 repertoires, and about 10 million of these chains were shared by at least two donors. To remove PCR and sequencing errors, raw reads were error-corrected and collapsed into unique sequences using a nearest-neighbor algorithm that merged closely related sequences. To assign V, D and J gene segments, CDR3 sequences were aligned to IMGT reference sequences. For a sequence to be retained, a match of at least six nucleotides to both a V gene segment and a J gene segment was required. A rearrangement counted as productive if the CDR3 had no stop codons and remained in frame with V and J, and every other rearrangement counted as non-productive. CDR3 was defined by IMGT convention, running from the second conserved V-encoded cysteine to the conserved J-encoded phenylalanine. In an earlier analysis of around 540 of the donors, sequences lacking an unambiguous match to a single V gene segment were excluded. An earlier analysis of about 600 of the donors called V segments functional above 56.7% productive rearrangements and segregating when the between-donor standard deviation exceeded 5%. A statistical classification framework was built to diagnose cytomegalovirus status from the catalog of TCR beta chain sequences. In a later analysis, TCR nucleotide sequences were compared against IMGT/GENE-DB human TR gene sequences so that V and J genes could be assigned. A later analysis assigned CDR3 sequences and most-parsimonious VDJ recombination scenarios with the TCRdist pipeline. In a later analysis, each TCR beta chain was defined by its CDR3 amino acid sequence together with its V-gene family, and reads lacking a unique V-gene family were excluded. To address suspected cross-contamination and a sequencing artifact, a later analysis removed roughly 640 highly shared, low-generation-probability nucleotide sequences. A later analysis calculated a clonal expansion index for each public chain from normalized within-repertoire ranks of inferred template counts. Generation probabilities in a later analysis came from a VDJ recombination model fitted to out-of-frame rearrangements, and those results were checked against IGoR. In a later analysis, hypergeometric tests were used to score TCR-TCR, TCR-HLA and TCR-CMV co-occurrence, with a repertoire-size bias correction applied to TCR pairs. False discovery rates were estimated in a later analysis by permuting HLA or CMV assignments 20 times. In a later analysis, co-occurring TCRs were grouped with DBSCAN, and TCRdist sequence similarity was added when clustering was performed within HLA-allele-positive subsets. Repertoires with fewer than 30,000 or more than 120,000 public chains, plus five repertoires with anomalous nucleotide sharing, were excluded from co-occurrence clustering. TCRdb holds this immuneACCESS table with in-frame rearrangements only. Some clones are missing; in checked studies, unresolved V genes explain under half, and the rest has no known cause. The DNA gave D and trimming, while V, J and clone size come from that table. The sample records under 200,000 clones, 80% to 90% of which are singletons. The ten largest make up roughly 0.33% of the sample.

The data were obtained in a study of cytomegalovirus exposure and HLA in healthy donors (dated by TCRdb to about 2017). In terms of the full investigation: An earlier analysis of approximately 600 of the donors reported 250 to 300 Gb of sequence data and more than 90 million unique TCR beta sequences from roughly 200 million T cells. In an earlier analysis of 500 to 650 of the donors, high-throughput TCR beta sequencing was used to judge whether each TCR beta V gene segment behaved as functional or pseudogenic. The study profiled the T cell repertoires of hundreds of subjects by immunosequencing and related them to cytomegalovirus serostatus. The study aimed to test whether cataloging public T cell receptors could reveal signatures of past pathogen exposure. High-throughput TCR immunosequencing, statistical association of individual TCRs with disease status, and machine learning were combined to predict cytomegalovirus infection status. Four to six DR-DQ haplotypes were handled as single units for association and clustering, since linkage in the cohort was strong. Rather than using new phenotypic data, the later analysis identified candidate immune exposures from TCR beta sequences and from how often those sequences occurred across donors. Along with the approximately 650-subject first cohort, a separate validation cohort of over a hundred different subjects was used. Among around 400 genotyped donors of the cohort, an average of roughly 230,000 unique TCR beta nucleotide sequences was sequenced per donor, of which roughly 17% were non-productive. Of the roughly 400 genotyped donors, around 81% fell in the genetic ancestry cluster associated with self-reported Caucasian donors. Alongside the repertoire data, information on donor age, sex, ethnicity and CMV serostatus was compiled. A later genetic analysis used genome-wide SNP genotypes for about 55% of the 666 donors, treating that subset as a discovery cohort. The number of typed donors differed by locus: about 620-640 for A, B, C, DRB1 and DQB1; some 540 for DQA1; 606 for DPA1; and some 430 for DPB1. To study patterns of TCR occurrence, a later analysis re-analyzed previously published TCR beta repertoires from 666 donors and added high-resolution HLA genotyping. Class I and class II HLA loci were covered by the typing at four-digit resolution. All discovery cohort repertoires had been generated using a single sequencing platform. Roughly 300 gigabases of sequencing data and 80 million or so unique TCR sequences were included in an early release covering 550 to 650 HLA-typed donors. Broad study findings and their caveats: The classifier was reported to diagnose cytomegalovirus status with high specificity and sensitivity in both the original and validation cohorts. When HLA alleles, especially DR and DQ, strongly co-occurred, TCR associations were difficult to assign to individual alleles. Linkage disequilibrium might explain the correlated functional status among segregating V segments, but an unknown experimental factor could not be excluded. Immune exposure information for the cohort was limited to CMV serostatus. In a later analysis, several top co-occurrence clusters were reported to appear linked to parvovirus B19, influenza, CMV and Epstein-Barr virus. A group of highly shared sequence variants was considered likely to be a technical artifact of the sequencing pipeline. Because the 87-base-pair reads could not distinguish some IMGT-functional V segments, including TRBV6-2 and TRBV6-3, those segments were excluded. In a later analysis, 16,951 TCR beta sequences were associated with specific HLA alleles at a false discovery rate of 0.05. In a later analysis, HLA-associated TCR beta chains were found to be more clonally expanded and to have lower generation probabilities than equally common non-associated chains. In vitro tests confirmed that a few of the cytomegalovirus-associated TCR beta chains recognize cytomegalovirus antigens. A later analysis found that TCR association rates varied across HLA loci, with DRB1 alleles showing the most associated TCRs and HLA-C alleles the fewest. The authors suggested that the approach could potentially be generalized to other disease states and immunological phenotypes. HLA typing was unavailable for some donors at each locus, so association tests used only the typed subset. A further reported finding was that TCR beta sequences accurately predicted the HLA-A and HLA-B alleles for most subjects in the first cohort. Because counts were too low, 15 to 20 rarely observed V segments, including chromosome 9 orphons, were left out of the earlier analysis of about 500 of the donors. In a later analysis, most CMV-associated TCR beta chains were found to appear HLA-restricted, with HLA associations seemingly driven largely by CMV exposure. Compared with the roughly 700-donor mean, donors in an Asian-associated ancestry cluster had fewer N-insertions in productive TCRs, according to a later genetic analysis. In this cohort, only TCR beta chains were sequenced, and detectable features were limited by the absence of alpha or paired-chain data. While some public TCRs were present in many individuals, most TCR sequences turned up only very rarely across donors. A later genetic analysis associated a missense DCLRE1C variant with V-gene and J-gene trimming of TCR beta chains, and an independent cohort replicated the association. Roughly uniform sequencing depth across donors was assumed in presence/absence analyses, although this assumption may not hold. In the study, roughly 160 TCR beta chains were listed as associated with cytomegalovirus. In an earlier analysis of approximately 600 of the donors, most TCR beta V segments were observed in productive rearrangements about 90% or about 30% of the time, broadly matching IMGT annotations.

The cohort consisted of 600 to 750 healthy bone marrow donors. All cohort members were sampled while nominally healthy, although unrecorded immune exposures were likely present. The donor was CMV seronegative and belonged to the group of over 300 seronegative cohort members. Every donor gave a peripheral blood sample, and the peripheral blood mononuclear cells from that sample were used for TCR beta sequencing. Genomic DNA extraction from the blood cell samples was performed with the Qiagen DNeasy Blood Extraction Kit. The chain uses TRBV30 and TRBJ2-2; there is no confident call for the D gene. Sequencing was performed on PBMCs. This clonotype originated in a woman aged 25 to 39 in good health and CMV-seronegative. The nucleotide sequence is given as TGTGCCTGGAGTCCACAGTCCATCGGGGAGCTGTTTTTT. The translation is CAWSPQSIGELFF.